The sequence of this TCR beta chain was determined in a study of control samples from healthy donors and cancer patients. Trimming took 2 bases from V and 5 from J, leaving 12 bases between them. CDR3 length equals 13 residues. CDR1 GTSNPN and CDR2 SVGIG come from the germline V gene (reference sequence). Repertoires were generated with immunoSEQ multiplex PCR, while TCRdb's copy carries only in-frame clones and drops some. The data hold about 120,000 clones, with about 87% observed a single time. What was sequenced was blood. The chain employs TRBV30 and TRBJ1-2; maybe TRBD1 (6 bases). The TCR was taken from a man in his forties or fifties in good health. The CDR3 coding sequence is TGTGCCTGGAGTCAGGGGCGATGGTATGGCTACACCTTC. This codes for CAWSQGRWYGYTF.